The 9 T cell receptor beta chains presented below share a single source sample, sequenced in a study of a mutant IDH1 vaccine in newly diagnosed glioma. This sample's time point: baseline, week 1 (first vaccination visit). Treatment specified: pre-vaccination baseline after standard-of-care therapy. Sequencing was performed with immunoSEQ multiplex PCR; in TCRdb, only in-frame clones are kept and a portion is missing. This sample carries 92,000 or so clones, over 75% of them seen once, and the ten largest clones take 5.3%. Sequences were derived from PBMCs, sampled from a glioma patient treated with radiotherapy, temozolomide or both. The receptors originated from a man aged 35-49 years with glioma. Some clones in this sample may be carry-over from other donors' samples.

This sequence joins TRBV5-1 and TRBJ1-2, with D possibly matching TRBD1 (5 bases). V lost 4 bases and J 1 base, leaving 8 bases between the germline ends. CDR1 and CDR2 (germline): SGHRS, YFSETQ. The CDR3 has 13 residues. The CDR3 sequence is CASSTDSNYGYTF. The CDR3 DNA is TGCGCCAGCAGCACCGACAGTAACTATGGCTACACCTTC.

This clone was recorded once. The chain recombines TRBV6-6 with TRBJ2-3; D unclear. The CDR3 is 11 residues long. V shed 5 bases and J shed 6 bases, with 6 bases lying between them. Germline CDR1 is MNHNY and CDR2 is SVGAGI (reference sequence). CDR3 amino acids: CASSPRDTQYF. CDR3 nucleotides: TGTGCCAGCAGTCCTCGGGATACGCAGTATTTT.

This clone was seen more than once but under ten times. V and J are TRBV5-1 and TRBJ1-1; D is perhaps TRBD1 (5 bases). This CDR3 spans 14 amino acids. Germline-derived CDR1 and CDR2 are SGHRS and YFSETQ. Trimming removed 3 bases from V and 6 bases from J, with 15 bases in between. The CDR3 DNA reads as TGCGCCAGCAGCTCGGGGGGAAGCGTCCCTGAAGCTTTCTTT. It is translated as CASSSGGSVPEAFF.

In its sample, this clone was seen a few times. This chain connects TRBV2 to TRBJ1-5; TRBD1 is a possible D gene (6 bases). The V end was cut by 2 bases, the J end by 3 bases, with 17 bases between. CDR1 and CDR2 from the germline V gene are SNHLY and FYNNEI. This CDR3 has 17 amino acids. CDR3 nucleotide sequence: TGTGCCAGCAGTGAATGGGGGGGCCGGGGCACCAATCAGCCCCAGCATTTT. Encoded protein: CASSEWGGRGTNQPQHF.

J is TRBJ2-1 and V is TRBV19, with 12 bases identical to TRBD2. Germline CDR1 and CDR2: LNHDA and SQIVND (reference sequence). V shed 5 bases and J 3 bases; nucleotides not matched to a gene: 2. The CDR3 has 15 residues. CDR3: CASSASGGVYNEQFF. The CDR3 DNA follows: TGTGCCAGTAGTGCTAGCGGGGGGGTCTACAATGAGCAGTTCTTC.

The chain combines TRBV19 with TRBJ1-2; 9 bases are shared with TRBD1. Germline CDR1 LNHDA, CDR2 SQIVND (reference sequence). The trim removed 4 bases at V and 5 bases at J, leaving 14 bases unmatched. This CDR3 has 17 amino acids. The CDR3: CASSTPGQGRTKYGYTF. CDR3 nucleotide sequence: TGTGCCAGTAGTACCCCGGGACAGGGACGCACCAAGTATGGCTACACCTTC.

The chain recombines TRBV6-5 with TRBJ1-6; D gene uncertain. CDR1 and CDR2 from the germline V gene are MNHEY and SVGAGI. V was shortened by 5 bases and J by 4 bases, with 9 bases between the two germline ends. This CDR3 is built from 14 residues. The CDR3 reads CASSLDTYNSPLHF. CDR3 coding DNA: TGTGCCAGCAGTCTTGACACTTATAATTCACCCCTCCACTTT.

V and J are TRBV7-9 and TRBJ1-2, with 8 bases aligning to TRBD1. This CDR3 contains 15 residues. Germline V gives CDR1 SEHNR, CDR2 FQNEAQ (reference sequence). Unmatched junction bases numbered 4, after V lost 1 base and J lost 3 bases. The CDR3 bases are TGTGCCAGCAGCTTAGGGGACAGGAGACACTATGGCTACACCTTC. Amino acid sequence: CASSLGDRRHYGYTF.

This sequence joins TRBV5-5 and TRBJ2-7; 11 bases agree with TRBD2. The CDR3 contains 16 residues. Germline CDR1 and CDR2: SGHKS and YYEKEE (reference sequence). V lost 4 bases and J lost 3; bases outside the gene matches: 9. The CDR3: CASSPGRLAGFYEQYF. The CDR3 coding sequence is TGTGCCAGCAGCCCCGGGAGACTAGCGGGGTTCTACGAGCAGTACTTC.